Given below is one TCR beta chain in context. This clone occurred many times. The antigen it recognizes is unknown. Base qualities are missing; no much larger clone stands one base away. Using the deep immunoSEQ assay, multiplex PCR amplified TCR CDR3 regions from genomic DNA. Genomic DNA extracted from each cell subset was distributed evenly over all wells of several immunoSEQ 96-well plates, and each plate served as one replicate. For unsorted PBMC, each replicate PCR was loaded with roughly 330 ng genomic DNA, equivalent to 25,000 to 35,000 T cell genomes. Unsorted PBMC genomic DNA was sequenced across ten immunoSEQ deep assay plates. Purified libraries were measured with a Qubit 3.0 fluorometer, size-checked on a Bioanalyzer 2100, and measured again with the KAPA Library Quantification kit. Each immunoSEQ 96-well plate was sequenced on its own single-read 150-cycle Illumina NextSeq 550 flow cell. As for the original processing: Because the immunoSEQ output included only junctional sequences and no quality scores, the filtering could not be the same as the filtering used for full-length reads. Sequences were annotated with PyIR, a Python wrapper for IgBLAST v1.9, using IMGT germline references to assign V/J genes and CDR3. Reads were filtered out if the reads had weak V/J assignments (E-value above 1e-6), no CDR3, stop codons, out-of-frame junctions, or ambiguous translated residues. V3J clonotypes were defined as sequences sharing the same inferred V gene, J gene, and CDR3 amino acid sequence. Percentage overlap between repertoires was computed as shared unique clonotypes divided by the size of the smaller repertoire. Three approaches were used to assess repertoire richness: RTK rarefaction, the Chao1 estimator, and Recon v2.1 estimates of unobserved clonotypes. What TCRdb holds here is the immuneACCESS table cut down to in-frame rearrangements. Part of the clones is not present; checked against another copy, under half of the missing clones reflect an unresolved V gene, and the others are unexplained. V, J and clone size are taken as reported in that table, and D and trimming were inferred from the DNA itself. This sample holds around 500,000 clones; approximately 80% were observed only once. The ten largest clonotypes hold approximately 12% of the sample.

The sample is drawn from a study of shared clonotypes between healthy human individuals (dated by TCRdb to about 2020). At the level of the whole study: The cohort comprised a couple of women and three men aged 18 to 49 years. The study deeply sequenced blood TCR repertoires of about 5 healthy adults to estimate repertoire size and the extent of clonotype sharing between individuals. Different laboratories and diverse techniques were used to prepare libraries and sequence TCR repertoires, to increase sequencing depth and limit assay-specific biases. Each donor's leukapheresis produced roughly between roughly 0.85 and 9.5 billion PBMCs. On the study overall, not on this receptor specifically: Pairwise subsampling indicated that sequencing depth was expected to affect the degree of clonotype sharing among donors. Because the study included only a small number of donors, the genetic and exposure-history diversity represented was limited. Sampling was limited to blood, and TCR repertoires in tissue likely differ from TCR repertoires in blood.

The donors were healthy, HIV-negative adults with no recently reported acute infections or vaccinations. All donors were Caucasian adults living in Nashville, Tennessee, USA. For unsorted samples, around 90 million PBMCs were counted, and genomic DNA was extracted using the QIAamp DNA Blood Mini kit. After blood collection by leukapheresis, PBMCs were isolated using Ficoll-Histopaque density gradient centrifugation and then cryopreserved in the vapor phase of liquid nitrogen. For CDR1 and CDR2, the germline V gene lists MRHNA and SNTAGT. Unmatched junction bases come to 10, with V trimmed by 6 bases and J by 4 bases. Spanning cysteine to phenylalanine, the CDR3 consists of 16 amino acids. Solely the CDR3 DNA is kept, with 48 bases framed from the first base.

Recombination linked TRBV6-4 to TRBJ2-3, with 10 middle bases fitting TRBD2. Sequencing was performed on PBMCs. The TCR was taken from a woman aged 40 to 50 in good health. Some clones in this sample may be carry-over from other donors' samples. The DNA is as follows: TGTGCCAGCAGCCAAAGGGCAGCGGGAGGGTCAGATACGCAGTATTTT. Protein translation: CASSQRAAGGSDTQYF.